The 23 T cell receptor beta chains in this list originate from one sample, sequenced in a study of cytomegalovirus exposure and HLA in healthy donors. The PCR used 60 Vbeta and 13 Jbeta primers. Here immunoSEQ multiplex PCR was the method, and the copy in TCRdb shows in-frame clones only, minus some. The table records 140,000 to 150,000 clones, about 80% of them present only once. Sequencing input: PBMCs. These receptor sequences come from a woman aged 55 to 70 in good health and CMV-seropositive.

The V and J genes are TRBV28 and TRBJ2-5, with D possibly being TRBD2 (6 bases). The V gene lost 5 bases and the J gene lost 10 bases, with 11 bases spanning the gap. The CDR3 length is 11 residues. The germline V gene has CDR1 MDHEN and CDR2 SYDVKM. The CDR3 spells CASSRGGDQYF. The CDR3 DNA follows: TGTGCCAGCAGTCGAGGAGGGGACCAGTACTTC.

V and J are TRBV7-9 and TRBJ2-1; 9 bases match TRBD2. Germline V CDR1 and CDR2: SEHNR, FQNEAQ (reference sequence). J lost 4 bases, V lost 1 base, and 5 bases had no gene match. This CDR3 contains 16 residues. The CDR3 DNA is TGTGCCAGCAGCTTAGTCGGGAGCGGGAGGTACAATGAGCAGTTCTTC. Its protein is CASSLVGSGRYNEQFF.

This clone was observed a single time. The rearrangement links TRBV4-3 to TRBJ2-3; 10 bases match TRBD2. The CDR3 is 20 amino acids. V dropped 0 bases and J dropped 4; count of bases not matched to a gene: 16. The germline V gene has CDR1 LGHNA and CDR2 YSLEER. The CDR3 sequence is CASSQDHRRASGRAADTQYF. The CDR3 DNA is TGCGCCAGCAGCCAAGATCACAGGAGGGCGAGCGGGAGGGCCGCAGATACGCAGTATTTT.

The chain is built from TRBV28 and TRBJ1-4; the D is unclear. The germline CDR1 and CDR2 sequences are MDHEN and SYDVKM. This CDR3 is 13 amino acids long. V lost 4 bases and J 1 base, leaving 4 bases between the germline ends. As DNA, the CDR3 is TGTGCCAGCAGTTCTTTAACTAATGAAAAACTGTTTTTT. Translating gives CASSSLTNEKLFF.

The chain has TRBV5-1 and TRBJ2-7; 10 bases fit TRBD2. V shed 2 bases and J 2 bases; nucleotides not matched to a gene: 10. CDR3 length: 17 amino acids. Germline values: CDR1 SGHRS, CDR2 YFSETQ. As DNA, the CDR3 is TGCGCCAGCAGCTTTCTGCCCCCCGGGACTAGCGCCTACGAGCAGTACTTC. It codes for CASSFLPPGTSAYEQYF.

V gene TRBV18 combines with J gene TRBJ2-7; the match to TRBD1 covers 7 bases. Germline trimming cut 4 bases from V and 3 bases from J; bases unmatched to any gene: 15. Germline assignment: CDR1 KGHSH and CDR2 LQKENI. The CDR3 contains 17 residues. CDR3 nucleotides: TGTGCCAGCTCACTGGACAGGCCTGAAGTTTGGAACTACGAGCAGTACTTC. Protein sequence: CASSLDRPEVWNYEQYF.

This clone occurred once. The chain recombines TRBV11-3 with TRBJ1-1; perhaps TRBD1 as D (5 bases). The CDR3 loop spans 16 amino acids. The V end was cut by 0 bases, the J end by 4 bases, with 15 bases between. Germline assignment: CDR1 SGHNT and CDR2 YENEEA. This CDR3 reads CASSLDPGAGGTEAFF. Written as DNA, the CDR3 is TGTGCCAGCAGCTTAGACCCCGGAGCGGGGGGCACTGAAGCTTTCTTT.

This clone was picked up one time. The DNA for the CDR3 is TGTGCCAGTAGTGTACACAGGGAGAAAGCCAAAAACATTCAGTACTTC. Amino acids: CASSVHREKAKNIQYF. V and J are TRBV19 and TRBJ2-4; D is perhaps TRBD1 (6 bases). Trimming removed 5 bases from V and 0 bases from J, with 14 bases in between. The CDR3 loop spans 16 amino acids. The germline CDR1 and CDR2 sequences are LNHDA and SQIVND (reference sequence).

This chain joins TRBV6-1 and TRBJ2-7; tentatively, D is TRBD1 (5 bases). CDR1 and CDR2 (germline): MNHNS, SASEGT. The CDR3 is made up of 13 amino acids. The V gene lost 5 bases and the J gene lost 5 bases, with 13 bases spanning the gap. The CDR3 DNA is TGTGCCAGCAGTAAGACAGTGAACAACGAGCAGTACTTC. Its protein product is CASSKTVNNEQYF.

This clone was detected only a few times. The chain combines TRBV7-9 with TRBJ2-1; 10 bases are shared with TRBD1. Per germline, CDR1 SEHNR and CDR2 FQNEAQ (reference sequence). The length of the CDR3 is 16 residues. V was pared by 6 bases and J by 4 bases, with 9 bases of the junction left unmatched. The CDR3 loop reads CASSLRPGQGYNEQFF. The CDR3 DNA follows: TGTGCCAGCAGTTTGAGACCGGGACAGGGGTACAATGAGCAGTTCTTC.

This clone was seen a handful of times. V gene TRBV23-1 combines with J gene TRBJ1-2; the D gene is possibly TRBD1 (5 bases). TRBV23-1 is marked as an open reading frame, function uncertain. CDR3 length: 14 amino acids. V shed 0 bases and J shed 4 bases, with 9 bases lying between them. CDR3 sequence (DNA): TGCGCCAGCAGTCAATCCCCAGGGCGCTATGGCTACACCTTC. Its protein is CASSQSPGRYGYTF.

The genes are TRBV5-4 and TRBJ2-2; no firm D call. The CDR3 has 14 amino acids. Germline V gives CDR1 SGHNT, CDR2 YYREEE (reference sequence). V was clipped by 0 bases and J by 4 bases, with 7 bases between them. The CDR3 is CASSLAGFTGELFF. In DNA, the CDR3 is TGTGCCAGCAGCTTGGCAGGTTTCACCGGGGAGCTGTTTTTT. Together with reference TRBV5-4 and TRBJ2-2, the CDR3 gives the full variable domain: ETGVTQSPTHLIKTRGQQVTLRCSSQSGHNTVSWYQQALGQGPQFIFQYYREEENGRGNFPPRFSGLQFPNYSSELNVNALELDDSALYLCASSLAGFTGELFFGEGSRLTVL.

J is TRBJ2-3 and V is TRBV5-4, with 8 bases identical to TRBD1. Germline assignment: CDR1 SGHNT and CDR2 YYREEE (reference sequence). The CDR3 has 14 residues. The V and J ends lost 3 bases and 2 bases, in that order; junction bases with no gene match: 2. CDR3 residues: CASSSGGNTDTQYF. DNA of the CDR3: TGTGCCAGCAGCTCAGGGGGCAACACAGATACGCAGTATTTT.

The V gene is TRBV28, the J gene TRBJ1-2; 8 bases align to TRBD1. Germline CDR1 and CDR2: MDHEN and SYDVKM. The CDR3 has 13 residues. V lost 10 bases to trimming and J lost 4 bases; unmatched junction nucleotides: 8. As DNA, the CDR3 is TGTGCCATTCTGGACAGGGTTGGCTATGGCTACACCTTC. Translation: CAILDRVGYGYTF.

This clone was counted a single time. The chain recombines TRBV10-3 with TRBJ2-3; 7 bases are a match to TRBD2. Germline V CDR1 and CDR2: ENHRY, SYGVKD. Trimming removed 10 bases from V and 2 bases from J; junction bases left unmatched: 9. This CDR3 is built from 14 residues. CDR3: CATRLAENTDTQYF. The DNA of the CDR3 is TGTGCCACCAGACTAGCAGAAAACACAGATACGCAGTATTTT.

In its sample, this clone was seen once. This CDR3 is also generated by other DNA sequences in the sample. This chain uses TRBV27 with TRBJ2-1; 7 bases fit TRBD2. The length of the CDR3 is 15 residues. Unmatched junction bases numbered 5, after V lost 6 bases and J lost 0 bases. CDR1 MNHEY and CDR2 SMNVEV come from the germline V gene (reference sequence). The DNA for the CDR3 is TGTGCCAGCAGGCTGGGGGGGAGCTCCTACAATGAGCAGTTCTTC. It translates to CASRLGGSSYNEQFF.

The rearrangement joins TRBV6-5 to TRBJ2-5; 8 bases match TRBD1. Judging by the DNA end, TRBJ2-7 fits better; the J call may be wrong. Germline V CDR1 and CDR2: MNHEY, SVGAGI. This CDR3 spans 15 amino acids. In DNA, the CDR3 is TGTGCCAGCAGTTCCGGACAGGGTCAGTACCACGAGCAGTACTTC. Its translation is CASSSGQGQYHEQYF.

The rearrangement joins TRBV9 to TRBJ2-7, with a possible D match to TRBD2 (6 bases). Germline values: CDR1 SGDLS, CDR2 YYNGEE. V was pared by 2 bases and J by 5 bases, with 17 bases between. The CDR3 is 15 residues long. The CDR3 protein is CASSVGTSFFDEQYF. The CDR3 nucleotides read TGTGCCAGCAGCGTTGGTACTAGCTTCTTCGACGAGCAGTACTTC.

The chain links TRBV11-3 to TRBJ2-3, with 10 positions matching TRBD2. Germline assignment: CDR1 SGHNT and CDR2 YENEEA. The CDR3 is 16 amino acids. V was pared by 6 bases and J by 4 bases, with 10 bases of the junction left unmatched. The CDR3 bases are TGTGCCAGCAGTTCCCCGGGACTAGCGATCTCAGATACGCAGTATTTT. This encodes CASSSPGLAISDTQYF.

Concerning this clone itself: Its ends do not fully match the called genes, so a read error is possible. CDR3 DNA sequence: TGTGCTAGCAGCCCTACAGGGGATCCCAATGAGCAGTTCTTC. Translation: CASSPTGDPNEQFF. The V call is TRBV7-7, the J call TRBJ2-1; TRBD1 aligns across 7 bases. The length of the CDR3 is 14 residues. Looked up from germline, CDR1 is SSHAT and CDR2 is FNYEAQ (reference sequence). The full variable domain, with the rest looked up from reference TRBV7-7 and TRBJ2-1, is GAGVSQSPRYKVTKRGQDVTLRCDPISSHATLYWYQQALGQGPEFLTYFNYEAQPDKSGLPSDRFSAERPEGSISTLTIQRTEQRDSAMYRCASSPTGDPNEQFFGPGTRLTVL.

This chain joins TRBV7-8 and TRBJ2-7; D possibly corresponds to TRBD1 (6 bases). Germline values: CDR1 SGHVS, CDR2 FQNEAQ. The CDR3 totals 13 residues. V lost 6 bases and J 6 bases, leaving 15 bases between the germline ends. The CDR3 protein is CASRHRVDGEQYF. The CDR3 region has the DNA TGTGCCAGCAGACACAGGGTTGATGGCGAGCAGTACTTC.

The J gene is TRBJ2-7, the V gene TRBV5-1, with D possibly being TRBD2 (6 bases). The V end was cut by 0 bases, the J end by 1 base, with 20 bases between. The CDR3 is made up of 18 amino acids. The V gene's germline CDR1 is SGHRS and CDR2 YFSETQ. CDR3 protein: CASSLERHRDSFSYEQYF. The CDR3 DNA follows: TGCGCCAGCAGCTTGGAGCGTCACCGGGACTCCTTTTCCTACGAGCAGTACTTC.

The gene calls are TRBV5-1 and TRBJ1-1; D unresolved. Trimming removed 2 bases from V and 0 bases from J, with 8 bases in between. Germline CDR1 and CDR2: SGHRS and YFSETQ. The CDR3 is 14 residues long. The CDR3 DNA sequence: TGCGCCAGCAGCTTCCAGGTAATGAACACTGAAGCTTTCTTT. Its protein is CASSFQVMNTEAFF.